Each of the 13 T cell receptor beta chains below was sequenced from the same sample in a study of blood T cells in healthy people across ages. Through a sample-barcoded 5' primer and a J-beta primer mix, a second PCR was run for roughly 6 to 12 cycles. TCRdb ran MiXCR on the 5' RACE reads and lists one entry per CDR3 protein. Here the sample spans roughly 2 million distinct CDR3 sequences, around 50% being singletons. Sequenced: blood. All receptors derive from a middle-aged woman in good health.

The V gene is TRBV2, the J gene TRBJ2-3; D ambiguous. In germline, CDR1 is SNHLY, CDR2 FYNNEI. V lost 2 bases and J 8 bases, leaving 8 bases between the germline ends. This CDR3 spans 12 amino acids. CDR3 amino acids: CASSERPGTQYF. The CDR3 DNA reads as TGTGCCAGCAGTGAACGTCCCGGTACGCAGTATTTT.

Here the CDR3 DNA reads TGTGCCAGCGGTCTCCGAGGGGGATTCGATGAGCAGTTCTTC. Protein sequence: CASGLRGGFDEQFF. The chain combines TRBV6-5 with TRBJ2-1; D possibly corresponds to TRBD1 (6 bases). This CDR3 spans 14 amino acids. Germline values: CDR1 MNHEY, CDR2 SVGAGI. V lost 8 bases to trimming and J lost 8 bases, with 19 bases between them.

The chain carries TRBV6-5 and TRBJ2-1, with 8 bases lining up with TRBD2. The germline V gene encodes CDR1 MNHEY and CDR2 SVGAGI. After removal of 7 bases from V and 5 bases from J, the junction contained 7 bases not matched to a gene. This CDR3 has 14 amino acids. CDR3 residues: CASTERGLDNEQFF. DNA for the CDR3: TGTGCCAGCACCGAGCGGGGGCTTGACAATGAGCAGTTCTTC.

The V call is TRBV25-1, the J call TRBJ1-6; the D gene is possibly TRBD1 (5 bases). Germline V CDR1 and CDR2: MGHDK, SYGVNS. The CDR3 loop spans 15 amino acids. V dropped 1 base and J dropped 10 bases, with 14 bases sitting between them. CDR3 in DNA: TGTGCCAGCAGTGAATGGGGGGGACCTCGATCACCCCTCCACTTT. This gives the protein CASSEWGGPRSPLHF.

The gene calls are TRBV18 and TRBJ1-2, with 10 bases identical to TRBD1. This CDR3 has 19 residues. The germline V gene encodes CDR1 KGHSH and CDR2 LQKENI. J lost 5 bases, V lost 5 bases, and 20 bases had no gene match. In DNA form, the CDR3 reads TGTGCCAGCTCAGCTCAAGAGACAGGGGGCGCAAGGGGCGCTTATGGCTACACCTTC. Protein product: CASSAQETGGARGAYGYTF.

The rearrangement joins TRBV20-1 to TRBJ2-7; 11 positions agree with TRBD2. Germline CDR1 reads DFQATT; CDR2 reads SNEGSKA (reference sequence). This CDR3 contains 15 residues. The ends lost 0 bases at V and 5 bases at J; junction bases unmatched: 6. The CDR3 sequence is CSARDPLAGGHEQYF. The CDR3 DNA is TGCAGTGCTAGAGATCCCCTAGCGGGGGGTCACGAGCAGTACTTC.

This chain links TRBV6-5 with TRBJ2-1; D is possibly TRBD1 (6 bases). The CDR3 loop spans 14 amino acids. CDR1 is MNHEY and CDR2 is SVGAGI in the germline V gene. With 5 bases removed from V and 9 bases from J, the gap between germline ends came to 17 bases. The CDR3 loop reads CASSLGHSNSEQFF. The CDR3 coding sequence is TGTGCCAGCAGTCTGGGACACTCGAATAGTGAGCAGTTCTTC.

The rearrangement joins TRBV28 to TRBJ2-5, with D perhaps matching TRBD1 (6 bases). Germline CDR1 reads MDHEN; CDR2 reads SYDVKM. This CDR3 is built from 16 residues. V shed 2 bases and J shed 3 bases, with 16 bases lying between them. For the CDR3, the DNA is TGTGCCAGCAGTTTACAACCAGGGGAAATAAAAGAGACCCAGTACTTC. Its translation: CASSLQPGEIKETQYF.

Written as DNA, the CDR3 is TGCGCCAGCAGCCATATCGCGGATCCCTACGAGCAGTACTTC. Its translation: CASSHIADPYEQYF. The V and J genes are TRBV4-3 and TRBJ2-7; unclear D gene. Trimming pared 3 bases from V and 2 bases from J, leaving 11 bases between. The CDR3 runs 14 residues. Germline V gives CDR1 LGHNA, CDR2 YSLEER.

The chain joins TRBV29-1 to TRBJ2-3; either TRBD1 or TRBD2 may fit D (5 bases each). Germline V gene lookup returns CDR1 SQVTM and CDR2 ANQGSEA. Trimming removed 7 bases from V and 2 bases from J, with 10 bases in between. This CDR3 contains 12 residues. The CDR3 is CSGGPHTDTQYF. As DNA, the CDR3 is TGCAGCGGGGGACCTCACACAGATACGCAGTATTTT.

The rearrangement uses TRBV7-2 and TRBJ2-1, with 9 positions matching TRBD2. The CDR3 contains 14 residues. CDR1 SGHTA and CDR2 FQGNSA come from the germline V gene. J lost 9 bases, V lost 5 bases, and 8 bases had no gene match. CDR3 sequence reads: CASSPGLARGEQFF. For the CDR3, the DNA is TGTGCCAGCAGCCCCGGACTAGCGAGGGGTGAGCAGTTCTTC. Filled out from reference TRBV7-2 and TRBJ2-1, the complete variable domain reads GAGVSQSPSNKVTEKGKDVELRCDPISGHTALYWYRQSLGQGLEFLIYFQGNSAPDKSGLPSDRFSAERTGGSVSTLTIQRTQQEDSAVYLCASSPGLARGEQFFGPGTRLTVL.

The rearrangement links TRBV20-1 to TRBJ2-1; 11 positions agree with TRBD2. V lost 1 base to trimming and J lost 2 bases; unmatched junction nucleotides: 7. The CDR3 is 17 amino acids. Germline CDR1 and CDR2: DFQATT and SNEGSKA (reference sequence). The DNA for the CDR3 is TGCAGTGCTAGAGGGGGACTAGCGGATAACCCCTACAATGAGCAGTTCTTC. Amino acids: CSARGGLADNPYNEQFF.

This chain joins TRBV4-3 and TRBJ2-5; 10 nucleotides line up with TRBD2. There are 16 residues in the CDR3. Germline assignment: CDR1 LGHNA and CDR2 YSLEER. V lost 0 bases to trimming and J lost 4 bases; unmatched junction nucleotides: 5. The CDR3 coding sequence is TGCGCCAGCAGCCAAGAGGCTAGCGGGGGTGGAGAGACCCAGTACTTC. Protein sequence: CASSQEASGGGETQYF.